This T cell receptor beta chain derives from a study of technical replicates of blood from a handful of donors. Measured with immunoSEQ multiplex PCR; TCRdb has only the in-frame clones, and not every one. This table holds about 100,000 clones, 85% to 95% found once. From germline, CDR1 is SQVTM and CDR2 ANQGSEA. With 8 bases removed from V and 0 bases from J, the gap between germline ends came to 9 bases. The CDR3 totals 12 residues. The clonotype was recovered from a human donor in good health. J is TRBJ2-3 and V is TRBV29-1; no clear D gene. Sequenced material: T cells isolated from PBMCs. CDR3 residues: CSFLTSTDTQYF. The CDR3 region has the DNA TGCAGCTTCCTTACTAGCACAGATACGCAGTATTTT.